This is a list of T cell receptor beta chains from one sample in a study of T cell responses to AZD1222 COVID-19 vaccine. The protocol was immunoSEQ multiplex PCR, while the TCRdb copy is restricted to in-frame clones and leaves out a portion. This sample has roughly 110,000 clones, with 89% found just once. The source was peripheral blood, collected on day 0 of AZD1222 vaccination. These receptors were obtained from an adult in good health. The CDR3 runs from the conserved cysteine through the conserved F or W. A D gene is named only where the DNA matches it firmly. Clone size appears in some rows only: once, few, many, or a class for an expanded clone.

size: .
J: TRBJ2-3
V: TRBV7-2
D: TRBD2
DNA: TGTGCCAGCAGCTTAGATAGCGGGGCCACAGATACGCAGTATTTT
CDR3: CASSLDSGATDTQYF

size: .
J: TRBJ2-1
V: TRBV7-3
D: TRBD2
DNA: TGTGCCAGCAGCTTAGCCACAGCGGGAGATCACAATGAGCAGTTCTTC
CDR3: CASSLATAGDHNEQFF

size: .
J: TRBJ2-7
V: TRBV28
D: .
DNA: TGTGCCAGCAGTTTAGGGGACAACTACGAGCAGTACTTC
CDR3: CASSLGDNYEQYF

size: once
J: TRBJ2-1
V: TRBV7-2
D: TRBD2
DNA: TGTGCCAGCAGCGCGGGACTAGCGGGACCTAATGAGCAGTTCTTC
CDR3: CASSAGLAGPNEQFF

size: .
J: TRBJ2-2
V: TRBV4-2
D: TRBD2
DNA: TGTGCCAGCAGCCAAGAAAGTAGGACTAGCGCTAACACCGGGGAGCTGTTTTTT
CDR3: CASSQESRTSANTGELFF

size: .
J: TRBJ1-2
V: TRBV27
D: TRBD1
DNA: TGTGCCAGCAGCCGGACAGGGGTGGCTGGCTACACCTTC
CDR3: CASSRTGVAGYTF

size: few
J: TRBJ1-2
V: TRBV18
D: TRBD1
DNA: TGTGCCAGCTCACAAGATCTAATAAGGACAGGACGTGAGGGCTACACCTTC
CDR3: CASSQDLIRTGREGYTF

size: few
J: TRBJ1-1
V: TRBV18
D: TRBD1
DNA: TGTGCCAGCTCACCTGGGACAGGAAGGATGAACACTGAAGCTTTCTTT
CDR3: CASSPGTGRMNTEAFF

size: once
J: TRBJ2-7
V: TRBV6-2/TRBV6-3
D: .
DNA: TGTGCCAGCAGTTGGGGTACGTACGAGCAGTACTTC
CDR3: CASSWGTYEQYF

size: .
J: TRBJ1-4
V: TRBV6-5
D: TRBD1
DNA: TGTGCCAGCAGTTACCCACAGGGGGCGGGTGAAAAACTGTTTTTT
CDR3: CASSYPQGAGEKLFF

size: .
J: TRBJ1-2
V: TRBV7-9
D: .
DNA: TGTGCCAGCAGCAACTTCTTGCCGCGCGGCTACACCTTC
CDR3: CASSNFLPRGYTF

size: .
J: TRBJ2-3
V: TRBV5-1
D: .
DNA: TGCGCCAGCAGCGTAGGTGGGAAGACAGATACGCAGTATTTT
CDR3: CASSVGGKTDTQYF

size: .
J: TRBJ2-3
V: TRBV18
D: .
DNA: TGTGCCAGCTCACCGCGAGACGGGAACACAGATACGCAGTATTTT
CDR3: CASSPRDGNTDTQYF

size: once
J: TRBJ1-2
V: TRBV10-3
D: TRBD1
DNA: TGTGCCATCAGTGGGGGACAGGGGGGCGGCTACACCTTC
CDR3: CAISGGQGGGYTF

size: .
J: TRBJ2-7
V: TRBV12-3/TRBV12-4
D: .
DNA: TGTGCCAGCAGTTTAGTCGGGGAGCAGTACTTC
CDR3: CASSLVGEQYF

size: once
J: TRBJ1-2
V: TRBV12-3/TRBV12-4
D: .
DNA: TGTGCCAGCAGACCCGAGGGGGTTGGTGGCTACACCTTC
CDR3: CASRPEGVGGYTF

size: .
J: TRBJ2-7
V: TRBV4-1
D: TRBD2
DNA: TGCGCCAGCAGCCAAGGGACTAGCGGGAGTGCCTACGAGCAGTACTTC
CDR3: CASSQGTSGSAYEQYF

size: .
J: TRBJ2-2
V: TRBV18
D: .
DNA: TGTGCCAGCTCACCACGGCAGGGGAACACCGGGGAGCTGTTTTTT
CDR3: CASSPRQGNTGELFF

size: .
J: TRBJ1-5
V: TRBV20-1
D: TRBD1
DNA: TGCAGTGCTAGTTACGTAAGGGACAGATACAATCAGCCCCAGCATTTT
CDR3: CSASYVRDRYNQPQHF

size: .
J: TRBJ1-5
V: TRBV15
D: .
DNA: TGTGCCACCAGCAGGACTATCGGGCAGCGGAATCAGCCCCAGCATTTT
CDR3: CATSRTIGQRNQPQHF

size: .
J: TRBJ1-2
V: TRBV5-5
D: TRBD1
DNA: TGTGCCAGCAGCCCCCCGACAGGGAACTATGGCTACACCTTC
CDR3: CASSPPTGNYGYTF

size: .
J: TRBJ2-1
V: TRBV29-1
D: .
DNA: TGCAGCATCTCTACTACAGGGATCAATGAGCAGTTCTTC
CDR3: CSISTTGINEQFF

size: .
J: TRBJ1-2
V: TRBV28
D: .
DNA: TGTGCCAGCATCGCGAACTATGGCTACACCTTC
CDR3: CASIANYGYTF

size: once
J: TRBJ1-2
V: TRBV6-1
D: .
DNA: TGTGCCAGCAGTGAACGGGAGTCCTATGGCTACACCTTC
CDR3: CASSERESYGYTF

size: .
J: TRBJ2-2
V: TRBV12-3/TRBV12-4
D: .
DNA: TGTGCCAGCAGTAAGAGGGCCGGGGAGCTGTTTTTT
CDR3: CASSKRAGELFF

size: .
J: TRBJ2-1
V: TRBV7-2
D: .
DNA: TGTGCCAGCAGCTTAGGCGGCAGGGAACGGCCGTTCTTC
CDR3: CASSLGGRERPFF

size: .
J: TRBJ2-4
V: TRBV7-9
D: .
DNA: TGTGCCAGCAGCTTAAGTGGAGGGGTAGACAAAAACATTCAGTACTTC
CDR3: CASSLSGGVDKNIQYF

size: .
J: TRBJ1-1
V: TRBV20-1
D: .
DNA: TGCAGTGCTCGTGAGGGGGGCCTTGAAGCTTTCTTT
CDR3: CSAREGGLEAFF

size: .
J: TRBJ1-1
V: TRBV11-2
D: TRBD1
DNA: TGTGCCAGCAGCTTGGGGCAGGGGGCGCGACGGACTGAAGCTTTCTTT
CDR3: CASSLGQGARRTEAFF